This note documents a single T cell receptor (beta chain) sequence. The antigen remains undetermined. With random hexamers, roughly 0.45 to 1 ug RNA was reverse transcribed. TCRdb independently ran MiXCR on the immunoSEQ multiplex PCR reads; one entry per CDR3 protein. This repertoire shows about 160,000 distinct CDR3 sequences, 94% found once; its top ten account for roughly 0.1%. Sequencing of TCR beta was performed on blood CD8+ and CD4+ T cells. The entry originates in a study of CD8 T cells in Susac syndrome. Regarding the study as a whole: It was acknowledged by the study that relatively few individuals were included in its TCR sequencing and HLA analysis.

This CDR3 contains 14 residues. V dropped 5 bases and J dropped 9; count of bases not matched to a gene: 8. Germline CDR1 and CDR2: SGHAT and FQNNGV. This TCR derives from a human donor with multiple sclerosis. V and J are TRBV11-2 and TRBJ2-3; TRBD1 aligns across 10 bases. Sequenced material: CD4+ T cells from PBMCs. The CDR3 region is CASSEGTGVVTQYF. The DNA of the CDR3 is TGTGCCAGCAGCGAAGGGACAGGGGTTGTGACGCAGTATTTT.